This TCR beta chain originates from a study of shared clonotypes between healthy human individuals. With unsorted samples, genomic DNA was obtained from about 90 million PBMCs. As for this clone: Its antigen is not known.

Methods used by the authors: ImmunoSEQ gave junction-only sequences without quality scores, so filtering differed. Measured with immunoSEQ multiplex PCR; TCRdb has only the in-frame clones, and not every one. That table is the source of V, J and clone size, and D and trimming were worked out from the DNA. The sample contains fewer than 600,000 clones, 79% of which appear only once. The CDR3 has 14 residues. Trimming took 2 bases from V and 7 from J, leaving 12 bases between them. Per the germline V gene, CDR1 is SGHRS and CDR2 is YFSETQ. Overall study results and limits: The sole specimen, blood, was sampled, and tissue repertoires likely differ.

Material for sequencing was PBMCs. The receptor was isolated from a woman aged 40 to 49 in good health. Some clones in this sample may be carry-over from other donors' samples. The gene calls are TRBV5-1 and TRBJ2-2; tentative D call: TRBD1 (5 bases). The CDR3 DNA reads TGCGCCAGCAGCTTAGCACAGGCCTACGGGGAGCTGTTTTTT. Translation gives CASSLAQAYGELFF.